The next 19 T cell receptor beta chains were all read from a single sample in a study of early T cells in non-severe SARS-CoV-2 infection. TCRdb reprocessed the 5' RACE reads via MiXCR and lists one record per CDR3 protein. The sample contains 75,000 to 90,000 distinct CDR3 sequences, roughly a tenth of which appear only once. This specimen consisted of whole blood, obtained at baseline. Source of these receptors: an adult who was a healthcare worker with PCR-confirmed SARS-CoV-2 infection or an uninfected control (not recorded which).

V gene TRBV5-1 combines with J gene TRBJ1-2; D is possibly TRBD1 (6 bases). Germline CDR1 and CDR2: SGHRS and YFSETQ. Trimming took 0 bases from V and 4 from J, leaving 7 bases between them. CDR3 length equals 13 residues. The CDR3, as DNA: TGCGCCAGCAGCTTGGCAGGGGTCTATGGCTACACCTTC. It specifies CASSLAGVYGYTF.

The V call is TRBV28, the J call TRBJ2-5; D is undetermined. Trimming stripped 7 bases from V and 0 bases from J, with 15 bases between. The CDR3 contains 15 residues. Germline V lookup: CDR1 MDHEN, CDR2 SYDVKM. This CDR3 reads CASNSLVTDQETQYF. Here the CDR3 DNA reads TGTGCCAGCAACTCCTTAGTCACGGACCAAGAGACCCAGTACTTC.

This clonotype has just a few counts. The chain is built from TRBV14 and TRBJ2-7, with 8 nucleotides matching TRBD1. V shed 3 bases, J shed 5 bases, and the junction held 6 bases outside the gene matches. The length of the CDR3 is 14 residues. Germline loops: CDR1 SGHDN, CDR2 FVKESK. CDR3 loop: CASSQDRALNEQYF. The CDR3 bases are TGTGCCAGCAGCCAGGACAGGGCTTTGAACGAGCAGTACTTC.

At least ten counts were recorded for this clonotype. The chain uses TRBV7-2 and TRBJ2-7, with 14 bases aligning to TRBD2. Germline V lookup: CDR1 SGHTA, CDR2 FQGNSA. V was pared by 5 bases and J by 5 bases, with 5 bases of the junction left unmatched. The length of the CDR3 is 15 residues. The chain's CDR3 is CASSPRLAGGHEQYF. CDR3 coding DNA: TGTGCCAGCAGCCCGAGACTAGCGGGAGGGCACGAGCAGTACTTC.

This clonotype has more than one count but fewer than ten. The chain links TRBV6-1 to TRBJ2-4; TRBD1 aligns across 9 bases. V lost 5 bases and J lost 1; bases outside the gene matches: 6. The length of the CDR3 is 16 residues. Germline assignment: CDR1 MNHNS and CDR2 SASEGT. CDR3: CASSRRTGVAKNIQYF. CDR3 nucleotides: TGTGCCAGCAGTCGCAGGACAGGGGTGGCCAAAAACATTCAGTACTTC.

This clonotype was counted a few times. This chain uses TRBV20-1 with TRBJ2-7; D is ambiguous. Germline assignment: CDR1 DFQATT and CDR2 SNEGSKA (reference sequence). The CDR3 is made up of 11 amino acids. V was trimmed by 0 bases and J by 7 bases, leaving 7 bases between them. CDR3 protein: CSARDRWEQYF. DNA of the CDR3: TGCAGTGCTAGAGATCGGTGGGAGCAGTACTTC.

This clonotype turned up a few times. J is TRBJ1-4 and V is TRBV7-9; D unclear. Between the trimmed V and J ends, which lost 2 bases and 4 bases, there was a span of 11 bases. CDR1 SEHNR and CDR2 FQNEAQ come from the germline V gene (reference sequence). The CDR3 covers 15 residues. The CDR3 here is CASSLRRSLNEKLFF. The CDR3 DNA reads as TGTGCCAGCAGCTTACGACGGTCCCTTAATGAAAAACTGTTTTTT.

The genes are TRBV9 and TRBJ2-1; 8 nucleotides match TRBD2. The V gene's germline CDR1 is SGDLS and CDR2 YYNGEE. V lost 6 bases, J lost 8 bases, and 7 bases stayed unmatched. This CDR3 spans 13 amino acids. This chain's CDR3 is CASTSGSLDEQFF. The CDR3 bases are TGTGCCAGCACAAGCGGGAGTTTAGATGAGCAGTTCTTC. Full variable domain (rest looked up from reference TRBV9 and TRBJ2-1): DSGVTQTPKHLITATGQRVTLRCSPRSGDLSVYWYQQSLDQGLQFLIQYYNGEERAKGNILERFSAQQFPDLHSELNLSSLELGDSALYFCASTSGSLDEQFFGPGTRLTVL.

The V call is TRBV6-1, the J call TRBJ2-3; D possibly matches TRBD1 or TRBD2 (5 bases each). Germline CDR1 reads MNHNS; CDR2 reads SASEGT. The CDR3 totals 15 residues. V lost 3 bases and J lost 5, with 15 bases in between. DNA of the CDR3: TGTGCCAGCAGTGAGCCCGGGACGGTTAGAGATACGCAGTATTTT. This translates into CASSEPGTVRDTQYF.

The V call is TRBV7-6, the J call TRBJ2-2; 12 bases line up with TRBD2. The CDR3 is 17 residues long. Per germline, CDR1 SGHVS and CDR2 FNYEAQ. V lost 4 bases and J lost 6; bases outside the gene matches: 9. DNA of the CDR3: TGTGCCAGCAGCTCGGAAAGACTAGCGGGAGTGGCCGGGGAGCTGTTTTTT. It specifies CASSSERLAGVAGELFF.

This clonotype was seen many times. The chain joins TRBV6-4 to TRBJ2-2, with D maybe TRBD1 (5 bases). CDR1 and CDR2 from the germline V gene are MRHNA and SNTAGT. This CDR3 spans 14 amino acids. Trimming removed 6 bases from V and 1 base from J, with 9 bases in between. The CDR3 is CASSDGQNTGELFF. DNA of the CDR3: TGTGCCAGCAGCGACGGACAGAACACCGGGGAGCTGTTTTTT.

The chain has TRBV7-8 and TRBJ2-3, with D hard to call. V was clipped by 5 bases and J by 4 bases, with 13 bases between them. Per the germline V gene, CDR1 is SGHVS and CDR2 is FQNEAQ. The CDR3 length is 14 residues. The CDR3 protein is CASSQEWSADTQYF. Written as DNA, the CDR3 is TGTGCCAGCAGCCAGGAGTGGTCCGCAGATACGCAGTATTTT.

This clonotype was seen ten or more times. This chain connects TRBV5-4 to TRBJ2-7; D assignment may be TRBD1 or TRBD2 (5 bases each). The CDR3 extends over 13 amino acids. Trimming took 3 bases from V and 5 from J, leaving 12 bases between them. Germline V gene lookup returns CDR1 SGHNT and CDR2 YYREEE (reference sequence). The CDR3 is CASSSGTSDEQYF. CDR3 bases: TGTGCCAGCAGCTCGGGGACGTCGGACGAGCAGTACTTC.

This clonotype was seen repeatedly, ten times or more. The V gene is TRBV7-9, the J gene TRBJ1-1; D is uncertain. Trimming left V 5 bases short and J 0 bases short, with 16 bases between. Germline values: CDR1 SEHNR, CDR2 FQNEAQ (reference sequence). This CDR3 region has 16 residues. The CDR3 coding sequence is TGTGCCAGCAGCCAACCCTTGGCCGGGTTGAACACTGAAGCTTTCTTT. Translated: CASSQPLAGLNTEAFF.

This clonotype was recorded at least ten times. V usage is TRBV10-2 and J usage is TRBJ2-5; TRBD2 might be the D (6 bases). The CDR3 has 14 residues. CDR1 is WSHSY and CDR2 is SAAADI in the germline V gene. V was shortened by 2 bases and J by 3 bases, with 10 bases between the two germline ends. CDR3 amino acids: CASSEGVAEETQYF. The CDR3 DNA reads as TGCGCCAGCAGTGAGGGGGTAGCGGAAGAGACCCAGTACTTC.

The V gene is TRBV7-6, the J gene TRBJ2-1; 9 bases are a match to TRBD1. Trimming removed 5 bases from V and 7 bases from J; junction bases left unmatched: 3. This CDR3 region has 13 residues. Germline V gene data show CDR1 as SGHVS and CDR2 as FNYEAQ. The CDR3 region has the DNA TGTGCCAGCAGCCCGACAGGGGGGAATGAGCAGTTCTTC. Its protein is CASSPTGGNEQFF. Full variable domain (outside the CDR3, taken from reference TRBV7-6 and TRBJ2-1): GAGVSQSPRYKVTKRGQDVALRCDPISGHVSLYWYRQALGQGPEFLTYFNYEAQQDKSGLPNDRFSAERPEGSISTLTIQRTEQRDSAMYRCASSPTGGNEQFFGPGTRLTVL.

This clonotype was counted between two and nine times. The chain combines TRBV7-9 with TRBJ1-4; the match to TRBD1 covers 9 bases. The CDR3 totals 16 residues. The germline CDR1 and CDR2 sequences are SEHNR and FQNEAQ (reference sequence). Trimming cost V 8 bases and J 0 bases; bases outside gene matches: 7. CDR3 in amino acids: CASRTDRGSTNEKLFF. The DNA of the CDR3 is TGTGCCAGCCGAACAGACAGGGGGTCAACTAATGAAAAACTGTTTTTT.

This clonotype was recorded a few times. The V gene is TRBV5-5, the J gene TRBJ2-2; no clear D. The V end was cut by 4 bases, the J end by 2 bases, with 9 bases between. CDR1 is SGHKS, CDR2 YYEKEE, per germline (reference sequence). The CDR3 covers 14 residues. The CDR3 region has the DNA TGTGCCAGCAGCGCGTTAGCCAACACCGGGGAGCTGTTTTTT. Residues: CASSALANTGELFF.

This clonotype was observed at least ten times. The V call is TRBV10-3, the J call TRBJ1-1; TRBD1 is a possible D gene (6 bases). With 3 bases removed from V and 7 bases from J, the gap between germline ends came to 12 bases. The CDR3 runs to 13 residues. The germline gives CDR1 ENHRY, CDR2 SYGVKD. CDR3 in amino acids: CAISEGTPNEAFF. The DNA of the CDR3 is TGTGCCATCAGTGAAGGGACACCTAATGAAGCTTTCTTT.